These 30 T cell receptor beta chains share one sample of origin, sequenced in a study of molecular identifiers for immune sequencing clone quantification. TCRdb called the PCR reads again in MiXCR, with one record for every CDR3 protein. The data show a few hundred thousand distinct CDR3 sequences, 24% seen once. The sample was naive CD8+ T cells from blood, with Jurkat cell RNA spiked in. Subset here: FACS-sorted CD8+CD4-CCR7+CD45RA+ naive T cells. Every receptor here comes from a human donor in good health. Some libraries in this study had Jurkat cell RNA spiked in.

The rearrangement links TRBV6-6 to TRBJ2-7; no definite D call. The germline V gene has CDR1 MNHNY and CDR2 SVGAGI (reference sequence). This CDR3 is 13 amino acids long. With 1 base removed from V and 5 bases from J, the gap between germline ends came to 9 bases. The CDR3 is CASSYLSIDEQYF. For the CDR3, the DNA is TGTGCCAGCAGTTACTTGAGTATTGACGAGCAGTACTTC.

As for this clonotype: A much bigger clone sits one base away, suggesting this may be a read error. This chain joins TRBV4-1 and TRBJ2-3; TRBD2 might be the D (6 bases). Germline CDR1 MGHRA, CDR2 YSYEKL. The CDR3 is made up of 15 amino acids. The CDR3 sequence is CACSRQRVSTDTQYF. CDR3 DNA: TGCGCCTGCAGCCGCCAGCGGGTTAGCACAGATACGCAGTATTTT.

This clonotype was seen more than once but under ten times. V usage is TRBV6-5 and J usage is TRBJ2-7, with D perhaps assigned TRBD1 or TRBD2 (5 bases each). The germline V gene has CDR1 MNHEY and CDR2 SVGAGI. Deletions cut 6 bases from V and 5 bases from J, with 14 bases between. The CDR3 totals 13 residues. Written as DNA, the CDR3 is TGTGCCAGCAGCTCAGGGTCCGGGGACGAGCAGTACTTC. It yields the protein CASSSGSGDEQYF.

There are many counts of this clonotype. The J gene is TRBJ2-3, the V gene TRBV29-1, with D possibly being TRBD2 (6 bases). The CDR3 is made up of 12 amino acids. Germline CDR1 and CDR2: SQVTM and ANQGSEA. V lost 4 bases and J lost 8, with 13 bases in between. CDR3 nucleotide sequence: TGCAGCGTTGTTGGGCAGGGAGGTACGCAGTATTTT. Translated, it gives CSVVGQGGTQYF.

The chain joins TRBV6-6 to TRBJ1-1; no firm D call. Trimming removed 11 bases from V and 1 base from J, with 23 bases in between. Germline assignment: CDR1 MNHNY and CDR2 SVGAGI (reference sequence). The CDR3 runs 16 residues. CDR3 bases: TGTGCCGCTTCGGAAACGGGGATTCGGACGAACACTGAAGCTTTCTTT. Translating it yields CAASETGIRTNTEAFF.

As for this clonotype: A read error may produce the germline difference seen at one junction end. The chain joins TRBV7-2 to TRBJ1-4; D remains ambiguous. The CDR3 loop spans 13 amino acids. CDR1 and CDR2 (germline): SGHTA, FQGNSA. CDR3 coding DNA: TGTGCCAGCAGCCTAGCAGGCGGCGAAAAACTGGTTTTT. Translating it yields CASSLAGGEKLVF. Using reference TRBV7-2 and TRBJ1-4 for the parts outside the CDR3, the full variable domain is GAGVSQSPSNKVTEKGKDVELRCDPISGHTALYWYRQSLGQGLEFLIYFQGNSAPDKSGLPSDRFSAERTGGSVSTLTIQRTQQEDSAVYLCASSLAGGEKLVFGSGTQLSVL.

Here the CDR3 DNA reads TGTGCCAGCACAATAGCGGGAGGTTTCCCAGATACGCAGTATTTT. Its translation: CASTIAGGFPDTQYF. The chain uses TRBV27 and TRBJ2-3; TRBD2 matches at 10 bases. J gave up 4 bases and V 7 bases, and 8 bases lay outside the gene matches. From germline, CDR1 is MNHEY and CDR2 SMNVEV (reference sequence). CDR3 length: 15 residues.

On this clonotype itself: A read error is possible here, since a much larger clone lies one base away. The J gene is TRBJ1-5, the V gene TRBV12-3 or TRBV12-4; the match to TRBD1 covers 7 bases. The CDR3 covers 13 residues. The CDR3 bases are TGTGCCTGCAGCAACAGGGGAAGTCAGCCCCAGCATTTT. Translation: CACSNRGSQPQHF.

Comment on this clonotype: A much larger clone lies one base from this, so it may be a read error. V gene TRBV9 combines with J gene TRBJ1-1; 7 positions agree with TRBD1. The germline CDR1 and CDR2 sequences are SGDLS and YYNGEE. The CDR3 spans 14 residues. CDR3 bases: TGTGCCGGCAGCGTAGAAGGGGGCGGCACTGAAGCTTTCTTT. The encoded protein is CAGSVEGGGTEAFF.

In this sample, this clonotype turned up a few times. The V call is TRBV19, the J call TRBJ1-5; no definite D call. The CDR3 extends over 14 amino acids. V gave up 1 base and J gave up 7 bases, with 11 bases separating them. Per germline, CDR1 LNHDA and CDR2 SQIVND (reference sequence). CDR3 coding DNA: TGTGCCAGTAGTATAGGGGGAATGGGCCAGCCCCAGCATTTT. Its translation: CASSIGGMGQPQHF.

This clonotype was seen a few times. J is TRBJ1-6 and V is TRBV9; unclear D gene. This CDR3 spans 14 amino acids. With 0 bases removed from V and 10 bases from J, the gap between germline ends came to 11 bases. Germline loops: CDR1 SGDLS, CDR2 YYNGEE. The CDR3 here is CASSVGVVGSPLHF. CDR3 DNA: TGTGCCAGCAGCGTAGGGGTTGTTGGATCACCCCTCCACTTT.

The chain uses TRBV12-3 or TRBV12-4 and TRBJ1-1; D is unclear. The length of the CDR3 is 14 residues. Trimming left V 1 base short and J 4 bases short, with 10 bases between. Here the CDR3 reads CASSLGGSTTEAFF. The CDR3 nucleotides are TGTGCCAGCAGTTTAGGAGGGAGTACCACTGAAGCTTTCTTT.

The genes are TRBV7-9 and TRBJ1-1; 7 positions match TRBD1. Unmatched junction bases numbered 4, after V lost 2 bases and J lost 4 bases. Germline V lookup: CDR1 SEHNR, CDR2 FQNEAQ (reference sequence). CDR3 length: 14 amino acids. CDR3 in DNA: TGTGCCAGCAGCTTACAGGGGGTAGGCACTGAAGCTTTCTTT. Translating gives CASSLQGVGTEAFF.

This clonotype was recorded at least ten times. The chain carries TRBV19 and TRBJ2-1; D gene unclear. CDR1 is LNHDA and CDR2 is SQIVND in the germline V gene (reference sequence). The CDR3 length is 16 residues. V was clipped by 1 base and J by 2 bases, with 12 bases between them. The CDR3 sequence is CASSIGLTQAYNEQFF. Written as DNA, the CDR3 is TGTGCCAGTAGTATAGGTCTTACCCAAGCCTACAATGAGCAGTTCTTC.

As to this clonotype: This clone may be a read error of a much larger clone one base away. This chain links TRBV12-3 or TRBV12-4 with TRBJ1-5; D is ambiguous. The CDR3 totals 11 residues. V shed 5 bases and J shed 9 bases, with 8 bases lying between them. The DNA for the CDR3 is TGTGCCAGCAGTGCGGGTCTGCCCCAGCATTTT. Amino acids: CASSAGLPQHF.

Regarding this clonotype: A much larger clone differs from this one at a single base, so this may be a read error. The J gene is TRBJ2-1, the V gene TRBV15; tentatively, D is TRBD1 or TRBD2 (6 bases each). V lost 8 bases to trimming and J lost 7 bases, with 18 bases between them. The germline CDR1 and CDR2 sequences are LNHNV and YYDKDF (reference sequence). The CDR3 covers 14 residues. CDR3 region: CATGIGGRGNEQFF. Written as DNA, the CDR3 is TGTGCCACCGGGATTGGGGGGCGGGGTAATGAGCAGTTCTTC.

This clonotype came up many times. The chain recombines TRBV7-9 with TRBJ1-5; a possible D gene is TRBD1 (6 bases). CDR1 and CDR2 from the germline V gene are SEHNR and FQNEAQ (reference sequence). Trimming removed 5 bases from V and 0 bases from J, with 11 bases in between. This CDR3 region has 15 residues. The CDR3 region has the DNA TGTGCCAGCAGCGAGGACAGCTATAGCAATCAGCCCCAGCATTTT. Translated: CASSEDSYSNQPQHF.

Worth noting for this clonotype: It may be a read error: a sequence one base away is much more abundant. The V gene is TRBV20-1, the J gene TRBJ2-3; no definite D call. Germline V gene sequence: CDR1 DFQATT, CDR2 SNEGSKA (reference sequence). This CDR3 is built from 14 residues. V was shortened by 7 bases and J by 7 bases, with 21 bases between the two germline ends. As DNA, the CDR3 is TGCAGTGGTATCCCAGTGGGTGTTCTGAATACGCAGTATTTT. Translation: CSGIPVGVLNTQYF.

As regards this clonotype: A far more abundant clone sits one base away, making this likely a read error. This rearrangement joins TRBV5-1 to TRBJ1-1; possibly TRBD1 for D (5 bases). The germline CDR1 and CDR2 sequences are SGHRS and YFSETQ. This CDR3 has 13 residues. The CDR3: CASSLGDNTEVFF. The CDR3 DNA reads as TGCGCCAGCAGCTTAGGGGATAACACTGAAGTTTTCTTT. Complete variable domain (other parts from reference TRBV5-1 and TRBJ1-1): KAGVTQTPRYLIKTRGQQVTLSCSPISGHRSVSWYQQTPGQGLQFLFEYFSETQRNKGNFPGRFSGRQFSNSRSEMNVSTLELGDSALYLCASSLGDNTEVFFGQGTRLTVV.

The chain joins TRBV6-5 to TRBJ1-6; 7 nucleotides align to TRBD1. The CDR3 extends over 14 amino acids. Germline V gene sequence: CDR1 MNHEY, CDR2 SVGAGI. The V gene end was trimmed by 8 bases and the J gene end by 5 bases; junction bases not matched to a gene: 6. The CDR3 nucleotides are TGTGCCAGCCTCGCGACAGGGCATAATTCACCCCTCCACTTT. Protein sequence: CASLATGHNSPLHF.

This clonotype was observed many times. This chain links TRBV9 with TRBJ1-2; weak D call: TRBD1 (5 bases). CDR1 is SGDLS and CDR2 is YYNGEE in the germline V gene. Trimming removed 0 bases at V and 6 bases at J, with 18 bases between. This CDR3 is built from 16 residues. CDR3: CASSVDAGGGDNGYTF. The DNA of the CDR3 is TGTGCCAGCAGCGTAGACGCTGGGGGGGGAGACAATGGCTACACCTTC.

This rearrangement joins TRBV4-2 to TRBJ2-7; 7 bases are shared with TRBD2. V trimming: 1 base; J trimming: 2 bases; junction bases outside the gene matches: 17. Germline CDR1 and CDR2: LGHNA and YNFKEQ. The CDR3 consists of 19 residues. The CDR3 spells CASSQVEAGRSAGAYEQYF. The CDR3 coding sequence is TGTGCCAGCAGCCAAGTCGAGGCAGGGAGGAGCGCGGGGGCCTACGAGCAGTACTTC.

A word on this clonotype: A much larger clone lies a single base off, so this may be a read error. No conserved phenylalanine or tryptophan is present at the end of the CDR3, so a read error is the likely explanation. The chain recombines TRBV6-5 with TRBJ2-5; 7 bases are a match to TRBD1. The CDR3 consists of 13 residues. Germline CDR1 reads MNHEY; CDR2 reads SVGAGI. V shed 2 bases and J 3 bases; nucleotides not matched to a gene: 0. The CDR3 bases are TGTGCCAGCAGTTACGACAGGGAAGAGACCCAGTACGTC. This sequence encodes CASSYDREETQYV.

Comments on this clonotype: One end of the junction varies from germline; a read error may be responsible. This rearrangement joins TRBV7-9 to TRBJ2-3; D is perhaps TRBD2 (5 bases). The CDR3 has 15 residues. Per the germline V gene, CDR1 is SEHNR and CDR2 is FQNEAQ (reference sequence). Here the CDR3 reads CASSLAQTGTDTQYF. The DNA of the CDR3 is TGTGCCAGCAGCCTAGCCCAAACCGGGACAGATACGCAGTATTTT.

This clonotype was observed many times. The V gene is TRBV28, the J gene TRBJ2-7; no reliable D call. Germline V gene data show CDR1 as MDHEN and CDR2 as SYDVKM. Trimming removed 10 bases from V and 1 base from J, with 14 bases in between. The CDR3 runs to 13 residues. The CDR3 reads CATHRTASYEQYF. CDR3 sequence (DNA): TGTGCCACCCACCGTACCGCTTCCTACGAGCAGTACTTC. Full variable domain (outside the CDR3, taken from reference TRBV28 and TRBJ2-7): DVKVTQSSRYLVKRTGEKVFLECVQDMDHENMFWYRQDPGLGLRLIYFSYDVKMKEKGDIPEGYSVSREKKERFSLILESASTNQTSMYLCATHRTASYEQYFGPGTRLTVT.

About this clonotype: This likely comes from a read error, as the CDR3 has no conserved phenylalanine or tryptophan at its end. CDR3 amino acids: CASSPDGGRTEAFL. The CDR3 coding sequence is TGTGCCAGCAGTCCGGACGGGGGGCGGACTGAAGCTTTCCTT. This chain connects TRBV28 to TRBJ1-1, with D possibly matching TRBD1 (6 bases). The CDR3 runs to 14 residues. Looked up from germline, CDR1 is MDHEN and CDR2 is SYDVKM. With 5 bases removed from V and 5 bases from J, the gap between germline ends came to 15 bases.

CDR3 amino acids: CASSLGTGGEGDEQFF. Written as DNA, the CDR3 is TGTGCCAGCAGCTTGGGGACAGGGGGCGAGGGCGATGAGCAGTTCTTC. The genes are TRBV5-8 and TRBJ2-1; 11 positions agree with TRBD1. The CDR3 length is 16 residues. Per the germline V gene, CDR1 is SGHTS and CDR2 is YDEGEE. J gave up 8 bases and V 0 bases, and 7 bases lay outside the gene matches.

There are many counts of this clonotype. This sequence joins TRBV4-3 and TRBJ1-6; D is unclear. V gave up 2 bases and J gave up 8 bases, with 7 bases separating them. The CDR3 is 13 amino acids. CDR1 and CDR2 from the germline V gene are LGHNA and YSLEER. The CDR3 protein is CASSQFLDSPLHF. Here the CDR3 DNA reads TGCGCCAGCAGCCAATTCCTTGATTCACCCCTCCACTTT.

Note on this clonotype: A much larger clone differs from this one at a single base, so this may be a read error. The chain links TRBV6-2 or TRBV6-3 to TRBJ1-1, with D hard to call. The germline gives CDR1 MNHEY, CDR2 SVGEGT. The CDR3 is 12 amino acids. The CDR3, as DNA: TGTGCCCGCAGTTACTCGAACGTAGAAGCTTTCTTT. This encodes CARSYSNVEAFF.

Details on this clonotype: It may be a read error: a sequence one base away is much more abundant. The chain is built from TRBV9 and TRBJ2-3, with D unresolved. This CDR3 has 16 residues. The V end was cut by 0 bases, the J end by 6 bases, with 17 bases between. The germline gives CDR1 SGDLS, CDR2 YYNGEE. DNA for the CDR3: TGTGCCAGCAGCGTAGTGGCGCCCGGAGTCCGGGATACGCAGTATTTT. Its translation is CASSVVAPGVRDTQYF.